These T cell receptor beta chains were read from a single sample in a study of breast tumors, draining lymph nodes, adjacent tissues. TCRdb reprocessed the multiplex PCR reads via MiXCR and lists one record per CDR3 protein. The sample records approximately 150,000 distinct CDR3 sequences, 32% being singletons. The sequenced sample consisted of axillary lymph node tissue. All receptors derive from a female donor with breast cancer. Some clones in this sample may be carry-over from other donors' samples. Each CDR3 is given with its conserved first and last residue. A D gene is named only where the DNA matches it firmly. Some rows mark clone size as missing; the rest say once, few, many or name a class of expanded clone.

v_gene	j_gene	len	abundance	d_gene	CDR3aa	CDR3nt
TRBV30	TRBJ1-1	14	-	-	CAWSVHVGGTEAFF	TGTGCCTGGAGTGTACACGTTGGCGGTACTGAAGCTTTCTTT
TRBV28	TRBJ2-5	13	many	-	CASSSPALETQYF	TGTGCCAGCAGTTCTCCGGCGCTGGAGACCCAGTACTTC
TRBV7-3	TRBJ2-3	15	many	TRBD2	CASSFVGGRTDTQYF	TGTGCCAGCAGCTTTGTGGGGGGGAGAACAGATACGCAGTATTTT
TRBV4-3	TRBJ1-2	15	many	TRBD1	CASSHPGQGGYGYTF	TGCGCCAGCAGCCATCCGGGACAGGGGGGCTATGGCTACACCTTC
TRBV12-3/TRBV12-4	TRBJ1-6	15	many	TRBD1	CASSLYQGANSPLHF	TGTGCCAGCAGCCTTTATCAGGGGGCTAATTCACCCCTCCACTTT
TRBV7-9	TRBJ2-3	13	once	-	CASRRTNTDTQYF	TGTGCCAGCAGACGGACGAACACAGATACGCAGTATTTT
TRBV28	TRBJ2-2	15	many	-	CASSVGSANTGELFF	TGTGCCAGCAGCGTAGGGAGCGCGAACACCGGGGAGCTGTTTTTT
TRBV20-1	TRBJ2-2	16	many	-	CSARVPQTTTTGELFF	TGCAGTGCTAGAGTCCCACAGACGACGACCACCGGGGAGCTGTTTTTT
TRBV5-1	TRBJ2-3	15	many	TRBD2	CASSRAGASTDTQYF	TGCGCCAGCAGTCGAGCGGGGGCCAGCACAGATACGCAGTATTTT
TRBV27	TRBJ2-1	15	few	-	CASSLYGGTFDEQFF	TGTGCCAGCAGTTTATACGGTGGGACTTTCGACGAGCAGTTCTTC
TRBV3-1	TRBJ2-5	17	many	TRBD2	CASSQESSGGARETQYF	TGTGCCAGCAGCCAAGAATCAAGCGGGGGGGCCAGGGAGACCCAGTACTTC
TRBV6-2/TRBV6-3	TRBJ2-5	18	many	-	CASSYRPVGLRDRETQYF	TGTGCCAGCAGTTATCGCCCGGTCGGCTTAAGGGACCGAGAGACCCAGTACTTC
TRBV29-1	TRBJ1-2	12	-	TRBD1	CSVVDRGHGYTF	TGCAGCGTTGTCGACAGGGGGCATGGCTACACCTTC
TRBV9	TRBJ2-2	15	many	-	CASSPLRGREGELFF	TGTGCCAGCAGCCCCCTGCGGGGTCGGGAAGGGGAGCTGTTTTTT
TRBV7-2	TRBJ2-5	15	many	-	CASSLGPLPGETQYF	TGTGCCAGCAGCTTAGGTCCCCTTCCCGGGGAGACCCAGTACTTC
TRBV5-1	TRBJ2-7	15	-	-	CARSLGGALACEQYF	TGCGCCCGCAGCTTGGGGGGGGCGCTGGCCTGCGAGCAGTACTTC
TRBV27	TRBJ2-5	16	-	TRBD2	CASSSRNSGSVETQYF	TGTGCCAGCAGTTCGCGTAATAGCGGGAGTGTGGAGACCCAGTACTTC
TRBV2	TRBJ1-1	14	many	TRBD1	CASSPDRVRTEAFF	TGTGCCAGCAGTCCTGACAGGGTGAGAACTGAAGCTTTCTTT
TRBV29-1	TRBJ2-1	12	-	-	CSVEGYVNEQLF	TGCAGCGTTGAAGGTTACGTAAATGAGCAGCTCTTT
TRBV14	TRBJ2-7	16	many	TRBD1	CASSLSRGQGNYEQYF	TGTGCCAGCAGCCTGTCCCGAGGACAGGGGAACTACGAGCAGTACTTC
TRBV19	TRBJ2-7	13	many	TRBD1	CASSRDSPYEQYF	TGTGCCAGTAGCCGGGACAGCCCCTACGAGCAGTACTTC
TRBV6-2/TRBV6-3	TRBJ1-5	14	many	TRBD1	CASSTQGAGQPQHF	TGTGCCAGCAGTACACAGGGGGCCGGTCAGCCCCAGCATTTT
TRBV29-1	TRBJ1-4	16	-	TRBD1	CSAQGGQGASNGKLFF	TGCAGCGCCCAGGGGGGACAGGGGGCTAGCAATGGAAAACTGTTTTTT
TRBV6-2/TRBV6-3	TRBJ1-2	14	many	-	CASSYWAIIYGYTF	TGTGCCAGCAGTTATTGGGCTATCATCTATGGCTACACCTTC
TRBV2	TRBJ1-2	13	many	-	CASSEDGNYGYTF	TGTGCCAGCAGTGAGGACGGTAACTATGGCTACACCTTC
TRBV27	TRBJ1-1	13	few	-	CASRGREETEAFF	TGTGCCAGCAGGGGGCGAGAGGAGACTGAAGCTTTCTTT
TRBV7-9	TRBJ2-7	11	many	-	CASSAGSEQYF	TGTGCCAGCAGCGCAGGGTCCGAGCAGTACTTC
TRBV12-3/TRBV12-4	TRBJ1-1	13	-	-	CASSLRGGTEASF	TGTGCCAGCAGTTTACGGGGTGGCACTGAAGCTTCCTTT
TRBV20-1	TRBJ1-1	12	many	-	CSASNPNTEAFF	TGCAGTGCTAGTAACCCGAACACTGAAGCTTTCTTT